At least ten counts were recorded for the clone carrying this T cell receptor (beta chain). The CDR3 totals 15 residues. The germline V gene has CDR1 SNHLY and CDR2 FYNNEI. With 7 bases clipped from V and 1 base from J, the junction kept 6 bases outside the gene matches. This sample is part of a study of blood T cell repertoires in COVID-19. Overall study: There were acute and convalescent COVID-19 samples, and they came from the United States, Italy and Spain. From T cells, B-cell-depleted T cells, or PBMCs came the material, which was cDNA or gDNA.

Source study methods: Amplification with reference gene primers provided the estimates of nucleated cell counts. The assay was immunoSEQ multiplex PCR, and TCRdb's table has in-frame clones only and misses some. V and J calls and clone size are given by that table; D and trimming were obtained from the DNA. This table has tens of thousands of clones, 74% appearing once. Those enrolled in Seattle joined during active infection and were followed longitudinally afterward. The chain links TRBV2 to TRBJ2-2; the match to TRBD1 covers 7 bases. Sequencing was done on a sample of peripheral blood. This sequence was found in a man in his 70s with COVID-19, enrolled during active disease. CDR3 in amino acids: CASTWDSLNTGELFF. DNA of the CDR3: TGTGCCAGCACTTGGGACAGTTTGAACACCGGGGAGCTGTTTTTT.